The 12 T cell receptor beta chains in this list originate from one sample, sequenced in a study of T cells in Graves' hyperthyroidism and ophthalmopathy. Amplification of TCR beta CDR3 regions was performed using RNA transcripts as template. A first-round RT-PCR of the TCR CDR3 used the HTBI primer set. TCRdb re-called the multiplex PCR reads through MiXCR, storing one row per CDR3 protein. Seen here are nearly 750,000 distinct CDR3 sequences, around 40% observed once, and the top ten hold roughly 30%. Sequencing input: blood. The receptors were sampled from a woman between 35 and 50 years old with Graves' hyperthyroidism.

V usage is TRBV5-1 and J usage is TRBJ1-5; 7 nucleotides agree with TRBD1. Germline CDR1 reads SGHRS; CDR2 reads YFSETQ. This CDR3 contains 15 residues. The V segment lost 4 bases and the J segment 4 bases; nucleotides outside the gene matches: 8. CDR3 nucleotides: TGCGCCAGCAGCGAACAGGGGATACGGAATCAGCCCCAGCATTTT. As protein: CASSEQGIRNQPQHF.

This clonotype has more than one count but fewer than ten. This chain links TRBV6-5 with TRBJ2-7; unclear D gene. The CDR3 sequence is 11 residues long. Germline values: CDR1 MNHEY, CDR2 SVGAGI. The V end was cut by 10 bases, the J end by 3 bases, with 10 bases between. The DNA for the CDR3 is TGTGCCACCGCAGACAACTACGAGCAGTACTTC. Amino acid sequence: CATADNYEQYF.

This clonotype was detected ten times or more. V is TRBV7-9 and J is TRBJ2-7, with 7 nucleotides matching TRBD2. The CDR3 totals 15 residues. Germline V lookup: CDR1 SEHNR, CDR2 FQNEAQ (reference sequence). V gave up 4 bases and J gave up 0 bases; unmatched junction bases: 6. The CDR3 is CASSSSGVSSYEQYF. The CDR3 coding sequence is TGTGCCAGCAGCTCCAGCGGGGTGAGCTCCTACGAGCAGTACTTC.

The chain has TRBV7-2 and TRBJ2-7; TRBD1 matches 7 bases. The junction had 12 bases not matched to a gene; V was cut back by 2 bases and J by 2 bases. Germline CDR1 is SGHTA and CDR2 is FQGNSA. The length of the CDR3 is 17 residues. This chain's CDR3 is CASSLHWSTGVAYEQYF. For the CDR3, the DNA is TGTGCCAGCAGCTTACACTGGTCTACAGGGGTCGCCTACGAGCAGTACTTC.

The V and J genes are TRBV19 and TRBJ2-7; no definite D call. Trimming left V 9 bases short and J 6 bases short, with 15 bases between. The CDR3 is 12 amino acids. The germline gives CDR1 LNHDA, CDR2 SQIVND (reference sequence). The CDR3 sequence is CASSSILGEQYF. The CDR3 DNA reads TGTGCCAGCAGCTCTATTCTCGGCGAGCAGTACTTC.

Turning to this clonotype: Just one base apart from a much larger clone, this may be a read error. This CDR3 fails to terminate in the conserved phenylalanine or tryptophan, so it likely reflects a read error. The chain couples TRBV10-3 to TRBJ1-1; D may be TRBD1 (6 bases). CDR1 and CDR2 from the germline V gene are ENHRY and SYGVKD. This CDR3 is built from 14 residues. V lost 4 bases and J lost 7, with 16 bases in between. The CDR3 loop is CAISVYEGEGEAFS. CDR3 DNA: TGTGCCATCAGTGTATACGAGGGGGAGGGTGAAGCTTTCTCT.

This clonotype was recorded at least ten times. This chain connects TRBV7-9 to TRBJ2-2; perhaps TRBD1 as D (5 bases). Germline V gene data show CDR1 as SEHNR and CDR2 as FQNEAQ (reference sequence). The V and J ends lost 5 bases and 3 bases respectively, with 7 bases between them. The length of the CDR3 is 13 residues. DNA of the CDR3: TGTGCCAGCAGCGAAGGGGACACCGGGGAGCTGTTTTTT. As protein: CASSEGDTGELFF.

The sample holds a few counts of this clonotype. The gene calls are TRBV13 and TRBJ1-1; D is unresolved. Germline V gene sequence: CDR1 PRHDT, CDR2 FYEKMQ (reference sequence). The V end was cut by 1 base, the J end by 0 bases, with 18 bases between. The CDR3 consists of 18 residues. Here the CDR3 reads CASSLVEGLAGMNTEAFF. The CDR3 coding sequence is TGTGCCAGCAGCTTAGTCGAGGGTCTGGCAGGTATGAACACTGAAGCTTTCTTT.

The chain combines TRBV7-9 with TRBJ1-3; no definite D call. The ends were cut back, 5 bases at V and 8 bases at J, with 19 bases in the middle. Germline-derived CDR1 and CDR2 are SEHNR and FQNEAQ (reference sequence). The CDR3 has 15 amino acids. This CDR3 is CASSLRGGQKDTIYF. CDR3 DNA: TGTGCCAGCAGCCTCAGAGGAGGGCAGAAAGACACCATATATTTT.

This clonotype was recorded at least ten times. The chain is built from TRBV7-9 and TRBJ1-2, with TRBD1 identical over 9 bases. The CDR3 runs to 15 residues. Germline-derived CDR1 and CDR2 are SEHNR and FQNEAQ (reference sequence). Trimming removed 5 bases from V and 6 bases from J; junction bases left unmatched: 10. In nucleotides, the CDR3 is TGTGCCAGCAGCCTACTACCGGGACAGGGCGATGGCTACACCTTC. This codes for CASSLLPGQGDGYTF.

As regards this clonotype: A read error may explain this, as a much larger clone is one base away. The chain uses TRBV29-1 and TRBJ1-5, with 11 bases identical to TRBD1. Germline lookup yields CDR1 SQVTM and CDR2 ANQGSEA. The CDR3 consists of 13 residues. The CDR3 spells CGVGQGADQPQHF. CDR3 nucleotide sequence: TGCGGCGTAGGACAGGGGGCGGATCAGCCCCAGCATTTT.

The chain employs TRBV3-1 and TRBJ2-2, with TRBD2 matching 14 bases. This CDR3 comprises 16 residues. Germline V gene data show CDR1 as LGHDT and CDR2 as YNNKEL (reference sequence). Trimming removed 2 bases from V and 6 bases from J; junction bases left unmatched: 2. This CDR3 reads CASSQPGLAGAGELFF. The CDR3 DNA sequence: TGTGCCAGCAGCCAACCGGGACTAGCGGGAGCCGGGGAGCTGTTTTTT.